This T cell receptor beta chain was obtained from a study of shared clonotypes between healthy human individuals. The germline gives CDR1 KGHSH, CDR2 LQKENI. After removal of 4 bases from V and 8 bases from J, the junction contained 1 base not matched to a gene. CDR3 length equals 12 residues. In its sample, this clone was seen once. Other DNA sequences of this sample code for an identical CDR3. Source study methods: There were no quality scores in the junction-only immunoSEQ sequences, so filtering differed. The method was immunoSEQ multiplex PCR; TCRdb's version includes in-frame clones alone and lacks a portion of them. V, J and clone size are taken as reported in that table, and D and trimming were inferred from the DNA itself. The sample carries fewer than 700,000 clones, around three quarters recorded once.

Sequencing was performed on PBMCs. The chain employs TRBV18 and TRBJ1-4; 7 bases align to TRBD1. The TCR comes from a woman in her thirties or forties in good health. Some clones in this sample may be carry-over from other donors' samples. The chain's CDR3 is CASSLQGEKLFF. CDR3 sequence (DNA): TGTGCCAGCTCACTACAGGGGGAAAAACTGTTTTTT.